The clone carrying this T cell receptor beta chain was counted many times. What it recognizes is unknown. For Graves' hyperthyroidism to be stable, ophthalmopathy could not progress within 18 months. Exclusion of patients followed from uncontrolled infection, other autoimmune disease, pregnancy or lactation. The germline V gene has CDR1 MDHEN and CDR2 SYDVKM. The CDR3 is made up of 12 amino acids. Trimming cost V 10 bases and J 2 bases; bases outside gene matches: 4. The record originates from a study of T cells in Graves' hyperthyroidism and ophthalmopathy. Whole-study results and caveats: Blood shared most expanded thyroid clonotypes above 0.001. Ophthalmopathy could be told apart from stable hyperthyroidism with a 13 V-J model.

Using RNA transcripts as the source, TCR beta CDR3 regions were amplified. Researchers ran a first-round RT-PCR on the TCR CDR3 using the HTBI primer set. Each CDR3 protein is one row after TCRdb ran MiXCR on the multiplex PCR reads. The sample shows around 560,000 distinct CDR3 sequences, 16% of them seen only once. Sequencing was done on a sample of blood. The receptor's source is a woman aged 18-29 years with Graves' hyperthyroidism. J is TRBJ2-7 and V is TRBV28, with 8 bases that match TRBD2. CDR3 nucleotides: TGTGCCACGGCCGGGGGGGCCTACGAGCAGTACTTC. This encodes CATAGGAYEQYF.